Listed below are T cell receptor beta chains from one sample, sequenced in a study of siplizumab effects on memory and regulatory T cells. This table comes from immunoSEQ multiplex PCR, and its TCRdb copy is limited to in-frame clones, with some not included. This table holds about 40,000 clones, about 90% found once. Sequencing used naive CD4+ T cells sorted from blood. Source of these receptors: a human donor in good health. The CDR3 runs from the conserved cysteine through the conserved F or W. Fields, in order: clone size, J gene, V gene, D gene, CDR3 protein, CDR3 DNA. The D gene is left open where the match is weak. Not all rows give a size; the values are once, few, many and, for expanded clones, a class.

abundance: NA; j_gene: TRBJ1-4; v_gene: TRBV4-1; d_gene: NA; CDR3aa: CASSQFDGSTNEKLFF; CDR3nt: TGCGCCAGCAGCCAATTCGACGGTTCAACTAATGAAAAACTGTTTTTT
abundance: NA; j_gene: TRBJ2-7; v_gene: TRBV6-5; d_gene: NA; CDR3aa: CASRTIYEQYF; CDR3nt: TGTGCCAGCAGAACTATCTACGAGCAGTACTTC
abundance: NA; j_gene: TRBJ1-1; v_gene: TRBV7-9; d_gene: NA; CDR3aa: CASSSLTEAFF; CDR3nt: TGTGCCAGCAGCTCCCTAACTGAAGCTTTCTTT
abundance: once; j_gene: TRBJ2-5; v_gene: TRBV19; d_gene: NA; CDR3aa: CASSIWDGGRETQYF; CDR3nt: TGTGCCAGTAGTATTTGGGACGGGGGTCGAGAGACCCAGTACTTC
abundance: NA; j_gene: TRBJ1-1; v_gene: TRBV6-4; d_gene: TRBD1; CDR3aa: CASSVSPPGTGGPETEAFF; CDR3nt: TGTGCCAGCAGTGTTTCCCCACCCGGGACAGGGGGCCCGGAAACTGAAGCTTTCTTT
abundance: NA; j_gene: TRBJ1-5; v_gene: TRBV11-3; d_gene: NA; CDR3aa: CARRLVGNQPQHF; CDR3nt: TGTGCCAGGCGTCTCGTAGGGAATCAGCCCCAGCATTTT
abundance: NA; j_gene: TRBJ2-6; v_gene: TRBV5-1; d_gene: NA; CDR3aa: CASSVSGSSGANVLTF; CDR3nt: TGCGCCAGCAGCGTTTCAGGGAGCTCTGGGGCCAACGTCCTGACTTTC
abundance: NA; j_gene: TRBJ2-5; v_gene: TRBV15; d_gene: NA; CDR3aa: CATSTTQAGETQYF; CDR3nt: TGTGCCACCAGCACGACTCAGGCAGGGGAGACCCAGTACTTC
abundance: NA; j_gene: TRBJ2-6; v_gene: TRBV18; d_gene: NA; CDR3aa: CASSPLGGRGSGANVLTF; CDR3nt: TGTGCCAGCTCACCCTTGGGCGGCAGGGGCTCTGGGGCCAACGTCCTGACTTTC
abundance: NA; j_gene: TRBJ2-7; v_gene: TRBV18; d_gene: NA; CDR3aa: CASSGSERGEQYF; CDR3nt: TGTGCCAGCTCCGGTTCGGAACGGGGCGAGCAGTACTTC
abundance: NA; j_gene: TRBJ2-5; v_gene: TRBV18; d_gene: NA; CDR3aa: CASSPIQETQYF; CDR3nt: TGTGCCAGCTCACCAATTCAAGAGACCCAGTACTTC
abundance: NA; j_gene: TRBJ2-7; v_gene: TRBV7-9; d_gene: TRBD1; CDR3aa: CASSPGTATYEQYF; CDR3nt: TGTGCCAGCAGCCCCGGGACAGCAACCTACGAGCAGTACTTC
abundance: NA; j_gene: TRBJ1-1; v_gene: TRBV10-3; d_gene: TRBD1; CDR3aa: CAISGIGRGITEAFF; CDR3nt: TGTGCCATCAGTGGGATCGGCAGGGGGATCACTGAAGCTTTCTTT
abundance: few; j_gene: TRBJ1-1; v_gene: TRBV4-2; d_gene: NA; CDR3aa: CASSPLGGQGTEAFF; CDR3nt: TGTGCCAGCAGCCCCCTGGGGGGGCAGGGCACTGAAGCTTTCTTT
abundance: once; j_gene: TRBJ1-4; v_gene: TRBV18; d_gene: NA; CDR3aa: CASSPGNPRATNEKLFF; CDR3nt: TGTGCCAGCTCACCGGGAAACCCGCGTGCAACTAATGAAAAACTGTTTTTT
abundance: NA; j_gene: TRBJ2-5; v_gene: TRBV18; d_gene: TRBD2; CDR3aa: CASSPPGTSGPETQYF; CDR3nt: TGTGCCAGCTCACCACCAGGGACTAGCGGGCCCGAGACCCAGTACTTC
abundance: NA; j_gene: TRBJ2-1; v_gene: TRBV11-2; d_gene: NA; CDR3aa: CASSLDLGSNEQFF; CDR3nt: TGTGCCAGCAGCTTAGATCTAGGGTCGAATGAGCAGTTCTTC
abundance: once; j_gene: TRBJ2-1; v_gene: TRBV5-1; d_gene: TRBD2; CDR3aa: CASRTSGGPFNEQFF; CDR3nt: TGCGCCAGCCGGACCTCGGGGGGGCCTTTTAATGAGCAGTTCTTC
abundance: NA; j_gene: TRBJ2-1; v_gene: TRBV5-4; d_gene: TRBD2; CDR3aa: CASSSVLAGANSYNEQFF; CDR3nt: TGTGCCAGCAGCTCTGTCCTAGCGGGGGCGAACTCCTACAATGAGCAGTTCTTC
abundance: few; j_gene: TRBJ1-2; v_gene: TRBV27; d_gene: NA; CDR3aa: CASSTNPRGYGYTF; CDR3nt: TGTGCCAGCAGTACCAATCCAAGGGGCTATGGCTACACCTTC
abundance: NA; j_gene: TRBJ2-7; v_gene: TRBV20-1; d_gene: TRBD1; CDR3aa: CSARTGLEQYF; CDR3nt: TGCAGTGCCCGGACAGGGTTGGAGCAGTACTTC
abundance: NA; j_gene: TRBJ2-7; v_gene: TRBV6-5; d_gene: NA; CDR3aa: CASKKGVAYEQYF; CDR3nt: TGTGCCAGCAAGAAAGGGGTGGCCTACGAGCAGTACTTC
abundance: once; j_gene: TRBJ1-1; v_gene: TRBV11-3; d_gene: NA; CDR3aa: CASSSRGGNTEAFF; CDR3nt: TGTGCCAGCAGCTCCAGGGGAGGGAACACTGAAGCTTTCTTT
abundance: once; j_gene: TRBJ2-1; v_gene: TRBV5-8; d_gene: TRBD1; CDR3aa: CASPRGQAVHNEQFF; CDR3nt: TGTGCCAGCCCCCGAGGACAGGCGGTCCACAATGAGCAGTTCTTC
abundance: NA; j_gene: TRBJ2-5; v_gene: TRBV19; d_gene: NA; CDR3aa: CASRPRDRQETQYF; CDR3nt: TGTGCCAGTAGGCCCCGGGACCGCCAAGAGACCCAGTACTTC
abundance: NA; j_gene: TRBJ2-3; v_gene: TRBV7-9; d_gene: NA; CDR3aa: CASSSTGTSTDTQYF; CDR3nt: TGTGCCAGCAGCTCAACCGGGACTAGCACAGATACGCAGTATTTT
abundance: NA; j_gene: TRBJ1-2; v_gene: TRBV27; d_gene: TRBD1; CDR3aa: CASSLKRTGVRGVGYTF; CDR3nt: TGTGCCAGCAGTCTAAAACGGACAGGAGTCCGTGGGGTTGGCTACACCTTC
abundance: once; j_gene: TRBJ1-3; v_gene: TRBV19; d_gene: NA; CDR3aa: CASSYPRASGNTIYF; CDR3nt: TGTGCCAGTAGTTATCCCAGGGCCTCTGGAAACACCATATATTTT
abundance: NA; j_gene: TRBJ1-4; v_gene: TRBV5-1; d_gene: NA; CDR3aa: CASGLSGAINEKLFF; CDR3nt: TGCGCCAGCGGACTCTCGGGGGCGATTAATGAAAAACTGTTTTTT
abundance: NA; j_gene: TRBJ2-6; v_gene: TRBV9; d_gene: NA; CDR3aa: CASSAGTPINVLTF; CDR3nt: TGTGCCAGCAGCGCCGGGACTCCTATTAACGTCCTGACTTTC
abundance: NA; j_gene: TRBJ2-7; v_gene: TRBV10-1; d_gene: TRBD2; CDR3aa: CASSDGLADAYEQYF; CDR3nt: TGCGCCAGCAGTGATGGGCTAGCGGATGCCTACGAGCAGTACTTC
abundance: NA; j_gene: TRBJ2-5; v_gene: TRBV5-1; d_gene: NA; CDR3aa: CASRTGRETQYF; CDR3nt: TGCGCCAGCAGGACGGGGAGGGAGACCCAGTACTTC
abundance: once; j_gene: TRBJ2-1; v_gene: TRBV5-1; d_gene: TRBD2; CDR3aa: CATEVTSGGNEQFF; CDR3nt: TGCGCCACCGAAGTGACTAGCGGGGGCAATGAGCAGTTCTTC
abundance: NA; j_gene: TRBJ1-1; v_gene: TRBV7-9; d_gene: NA; CDR3aa: CASSLVGSEAFF; CDR3nt: TGTGCCAGCAGCTTAGTTGGCTCTGAAGCTTTCTTT
abundance: few; j_gene: TRBJ2-3; v_gene: TRBV5-1; d_gene: NA; CDR3aa: CASSLGADTQYF; CDR3nt: TGCGCCAGCAGCTTGGGAGCAGATACGCAGTATTTT
abundance: once; j_gene: TRBJ2-3; v_gene: TRBV5-1; d_gene: NA; CDR3aa: CASSPQGRDREGGF; CDR3nt: TGCGCCAGCAGCCCTCAAGGCCGGGACAGAGAGGGGGGTTTT
abundance: NA; j_gene: TRBJ1-6; v_gene: TRBV10-3; d_gene: NA; CDR3aa: CAISDSNSPLHF; CDR3nt: TGTGCCATCAGTGACTCGAATTCACCCCTCCACTTT
abundance: NA; j_gene: TRBJ2-7; v_gene: TRBV7-2; d_gene: TRBD2; CDR3aa: CASSPRLAGGVEQYF; CDR3nt: TGTGCCAGCAGCCCGAGACTAGCGGGAGGGGTAGAGCAGTACTTC
abundance: NA; j_gene: TRBJ2-6; v_gene: TRBV10-3; d_gene: NA; CDR3aa: CAISRSSGANVLTF; CDR3nt: TGTGCCATCAGCCGAAGCTCTGGGGCCAACGTCCTGACTTTC
abundance: NA; j_gene: TRBJ2-2; v_gene: TRBV7-2; d_gene: NA; CDR3aa: CASSLTREGELFF; CDR3nt: TGTGCCAGCAGCTTGACCCGTGAAGGGGAGCTGTTTTTT
abundance: NA; j_gene: TRBJ2-3; v_gene: TRBV7-2; d_gene: NA; CDR3aa: CASSLNQPDTQYF; CDR3nt: TGTGCCAGCAGCTTAAATCAGCCGGATACGCAGTATTTT